The rows below give T cell receptor beta chains drawn from one sample of a study of T cells in Graves' hyperthyroidism and ophthalmopathy. MiXCR was run by TCRdb on the multiplex PCR reads, yielding one entry per CDR3 protein. Among some 270,000 distinct CDR3 sequences listed, more than 20% were seen once. Sequences were obtained from blood. The receptor source for this set is a woman between 40 and 50 years old with Graves' ophthalmopathy. The CDR3 runs from the conserved cysteine through the conserved F or W. The order of the fields is clone size, J gene, V gene, D gene, CDR3 protein, CDR3 DNA. A D gene is named only where the DNA matches it firmly. A row's size may be missing; if present it is once, few, many or a size class.

>.|TRBJ2-7|TRBV20-1|TRBD2
CSATGTSGRPEQYF
TGCAGTGCTACAGGGACTAGCGGGAGGCCTGAGCAGTACTTC
>.|TRBJ1-5|TRBV5-1|.
CASSFGLNSNQPQHF
TGCGCCAGCAGCTTTGGACTTAATAGCAATCAGCCCCAGCATTTT
>many|TRBJ1-1|TRBV29-1|TRBD1
CSVYRGNTEAFF
TGCAGCGTTTACAGGGGCAACACTGAAGCTTTCTTT
>many|TRBJ2-2|TRBV12-3/TRBV12-4|.
CASSTRTEHTGELFF
TGTGCCAGCAGCACCCGGACAGAACACACCGGGGAGCTGTTTTTT
>many|TRBJ2-5|TRBV28|.
CASSFLGLTLQETQYF
TGTGCCAGCAGTTTTTTAGGGCTAACCCTTCAAGAGACCCAGTACTTC
>many|TRBJ2-4|TRBV5-1|.
CASSLRSGDIQYF
TGCGCCAGCAGCTTGAGGTCCGGGGACATTCAGTACTTC
>many|TRBJ2-7|TRBV9|.
CASSVGGDGSYEQYF
TGTGCCAGCAGCGTAGGGGGGGATGGCTCCTACGAGCAGTACTTC
>many|TRBJ1-1|TRBV27|.
CASKRTGNTEAFF
TGTGCCAGCAAACGCACGGGGAACACTGAAGCTTTCTTT
>.|TRBJ1-5|TRBV6-1|TRBD1
CASSLGQSSNQPQHF
TGTGCCAGCAGTCTGGGACAGTCTAGCAATCAGCCCCAGCATTTT
>many|TRBJ1-2|TRBV6-1|.
CASSILAQEWYGYTF
TGTGCCAGCAGTATCTTGGCGCAGGAGTGGTATGGCTACACCTTC
>many|TRBJ1-2|TRBV25-1|.
CASSRGGHYGYTF
TGTGCCAGCAGTCGGGGGGGGCACTATGGCTACACCTTC
>.|TRBJ1-5|TRBV27|.
CASSAQPGKVGQPQHF
TGTGCCAGCAGTGCCCAACCAGGGAAAGTAGGTCAGCCCCAGCATTTT
>.|TRBJ1-5|TRBV6-2/TRBV6-3|.
CASSYSVLDQPQHF
TGTGCCAGCAGTTACTCGGTCCTCGATCAGCCCCAGCATTTT
>many|TRBJ2-7|TRBV7-2|.
CASSFVGGGDYEQYF
TGTGCCAGCAGCTTTGTGGGGGGAGGAGATTACGAGCAGTACTTC
>many|TRBJ2-7|TRBV20-1|.
CSARDPGQWYEQYF
TGCAGTGCTAGAGATCCAGGGCAATGGTACGAGCAGTACTTC
>many|TRBJ2-4|TRBV20-1|.
CSARDKTGRAFENIQYF
TGCAGTGCTAGAGACAAAACAGGGAGGGCATTTGAAAACATTCAGTACTTC
>.|TRBJ1-6|TRBV7-9|.
CASSSEGNSPLHF
TGTGCCAGCAGCTCAGAGGGTAATTCACCCCTCCACTTT
>few|TRBJ2-7|TRBV3-1|.
CASSQGSGISYEQYF
TGTGCCAGCAGCCAAGGGAGCGGCATCTCCTACGAGCAGTACTTC
>many|TRBJ2-7|TRBV20-1|TRBD2
CSARDLASGHSYEQYF
TGCAGTGCTAGAGATTTGGCTAGCGGGCACTCCTACGAGCAGTACTTC
>many|TRBJ1-1|TRBV19|.
CASSEGLLRGAFF
TGTGCCAGTAGTGAGGGACTGCTTAGGGGAGCTTTCTTT
>once|TRBJ1-2|TRBV12-3/TRBV12-4|.
CASSLGGIDYGYTF
TGTGCCAGCAGTTTAGGAGGAATCGACTATGGCTACACCTTC
>many|TRBJ2-7|TRBV28|TRBD1
CASSLCVGDRGSYEQYF
TGTGCCAGCAGTTTATGCGTGGGGGACAGGGGTTCCTACGAGCAGTACTTC
>many|TRBJ2-7|TRBV6-5|.
CASSYSGDIAYEQYF
TGTGCCAGCAGTTACTCGGGGGACATTGCCTACGAGCAGTACTTC
>many|TRBJ2-2|TRBV2|.
CASTAQGVPNTGELFF
TGTGCCAGCACCGCCCAGGGCGTCCCTAACACCGGGGAGCTGTTTTTT
>many|TRBJ2-2|TRBV6-2/TRBV6-3|TRBD2
CASLLTQGLASSAGELFF
TGTGCCAGCCTGCTAACCCAGGGACTAGCGAGTTCCGCCGGGGAGCTGTTTTTT
>many|TRBJ1-2|TRBV7-2|TRBD1
CASSFVGQGISDGYTF
TGTGCCAGCAGCTTTGTGGGACAGGGGATTTCGGATGGCTACACCTTC
>many|TRBJ2-7|TRBV28|.
CATYRPDSSYEQYF
TGTGCCACCTATAGGCCGGACAGCTCCTACGAGCAGTACTTC
>many|TRBJ2-7|TRBV9|.
CASSVGAGIPYEQYF
TGTGCCAGCAGCGTAGGGGCAGGAATTCCCTACGAGCAGTACTTC
>many|TRBJ1-5|TRBV15|.
CATSRDKSEQARHF
TGTGCCACCAGCAGAGATAAATCCGAGCAGGCTAGGCATTTT
>.|TRBJ1-5|TRBV19|TRBD1
CASSTATGASNQPQHF
TGTGCCAGTAGTACCGCGACAGGGGCTAGCAATCAGCCCCAGCATTTT
>.|TRBJ2-2|TRBV24-1|.
CATSDPGRRTGELFF
TGTGCCACCAGTGATCCCGGACGGAGGACCGGGGAGCTGTTTTTT
>few|TRBJ1-1|TRBV14|.
CASNQSLFEGSAEAFF
TGTGCCAGCAACCAATCACTCTTTGAAGGTTCCGCTGAAGCTTTCTTT
>many|TRBJ1-1|TRBV30|TRBD1
CAWRQGAWEAFF
TGTGCCTGGAGGCAGGGGGCTTGGGAAGCTTTCTTT
>many|TRBJ1-1|TRBV7-9|.
CASSSWGTEAFF
TGTGCCAGCAGCTCCTGGGGCACTGAAGCTTTCTTT
>many|TRBJ1-1|TRBV3-1|.
CASSQSDNTEAFF
TGTGCCAGCAGCCAATCAGATAACACTGAAGCTTTCTTT
>many|TRBJ2-7|TRBV27|.
CASSLRLATLYEQYF
TGTGCCAGCAGTTTAAGGCTAGCGACACTCTACGAGCAGTACTTC
>.|TRBJ1-5|TRBV6-5|.
CASSYGGQETQHF
TGTGCCAGCAGTTACGGGGGGCAAGAGACCCAGCATTTT
>.|TRBJ1-3|TRBV6-1|.
CASSRVIGNTIYF
TGTGCCAGCTCTAGGGTTATCGGAAACACCATATATTTT
>few|TRBJ2-2|TRBV11-2|.
CASSTSRLVFAGELFF
TGTGCCAGCAGCACCTCCCGGCTAGTTTTCGCCGGGGAGCTGTTTTTT
>many|TRBJ1-1|TRBV7-9|.
CASSLRGTSTPEAFF
TGTGCCAGCAGCTTAAGGGGCACGAGTACCCCTGAAGCTTTCTTT
>many|TRBJ1-1|TRBV2|TRBD1
CASSEWTGGHTGAFF
TGTGCCAGCAGTGAATGGACAGGGGGTCACACTGGAGCTTTCTTT